These T cell receptor beta chains were read from a single sample in a study of T cells expressing NK-cell markers. From its re-call of the 5' RACE reads, TCRdb lists each CDR3 protein once, without DNA. The listing contains about 460,000 distinct CDR3 sequences. The sample comprised blood T cells: a sorted CD56 or NKG2C T cell subset, CD4+ or CD8+ T cells, or bulk PBMC T cells (not recorded which). The receptors originated from a woman in her fifties or sixties in good health. Both conserved end residues are part of each CDR3.

V gene: TRBV14; J gene: TRBJ2-1; CDR3 protein: CASSQGTGGVYEQFF
V gene: TRBV12-3/TRBV12-4; J gene: TRBJ1-5; CDR3 protein: CASSLGPHRGNQPQHF
V gene: TRBV4-1; J gene: TRBJ2-1; CDR3 protein: CASSQGGTGGEDEQFF
V gene: TRBV20-1; J gene: TRBJ2-7; CDR3 protein: CSAPQRGRSSYEQYF
V gene: TRBV28; J gene: TRBJ1-6; CDR3 protein: CASSPYTGDGSPLHF
V gene: TRBV4-1; J gene: TRBJ2-5; CDR3 protein: CASSQSQGGVQETQYF
V gene: TRBV21-1; J gene: TRBJ1-5; CDR3 protein: CASSWALHRDQPQHF
V gene: TRBV12-3/TRBV12-4; J gene: TRBJ2-5; CDR3 protein: CASSSNRGEETQYF
V gene: TRBV6-6; J gene: TRBJ1-4; CDR3 protein: CASRRGQGGEKLFF
V gene: TRBV2; J gene: TRBJ2-3; CDR3 protein: CASSELAGISPTQYF
V gene: TRBV2; J gene: TRBJ2-3; CDR3 protein: CASGVRGVSNGDTQYF
V gene: TRBV4-1; J gene: TRBJ2-4; CDR3 protein: CASSQGSGTGSKNIQYF
V gene: TRBV18; J gene: TRBJ1-5; CDR3 protein: CASSGGQGNNQPQHF
V gene: TRBV4-1; J gene: TRBJ2-1; CDR3 protein: CASSQRFTYNEQFF
V gene: TRBV12-3/TRBV12-4; J gene: TRBJ2-3; CDR3 protein: CASSLEGTSSSTDTQYF
V gene: TRBV5-1; J gene: TRBJ2-7; CDR3 protein: CASSSDTGPTEQYF
V gene: TRBV20-1; J gene: TRBJ1-3; CDR3 protein: CSARALTGGDTIYF
V gene: TRBV12-3/TRBV12-4; J gene: TRBJ2-7; CDR3 protein: CASSLDAYEQYF
V gene: TRBV13; J gene: TRBJ1-1; CDR3 protein: CASSPQTNTEAFF
V gene: TRBV29-1; J gene: TRBJ2-2; CDR3 protein: CSVYSVGETGELFF
V gene: TRBV27; J gene: TRBJ1-2; CDR3 protein: CASRNQGNWGYTF
V gene: TRBV5-1; J gene: TRBJ1-5; CDR3 protein: CASSLGPGSNQPQHF
V gene: TRBV24-1; J gene: TRBJ2-1; CDR3 protein: CATSDPRMTGSNEQFF
V gene: TRBV2; J gene: TRBJ1-5; CDR3 protein: CASSPGTGVRQPQHF
V gene: TRBV20-1; J gene: TRBJ2-1; CDR3 protein: CSARGRRGSYNEQFF
V gene: TRBV24-1; J gene: TRBJ2-3; CDR3 protein: CATSDPSIGTDTQYF
V gene: TRBV3-1; J gene: TRBJ2-2; CDR3 protein: CASTGQGITGELFF
V gene: TRBV27; J gene: TRBJ1-5; CDR3 protein: CASSPGQPQPQHF
V gene: TRBV5-5; J gene: TRBJ2-1; CDR3 protein: CASSLAVVINEQFF
V gene: TRBV6-1; J gene: TRBJ2-3; CDR3 protein: CASRIFGAGGDHLTDTQYF
V gene: TRBV5-1; J gene: TRBJ2-3; CDR3 protein: CASSGGLADTQYF
V gene: TRBV12-3/TRBV12-4; J gene: TRBJ1-4; CDR3 protein: CASSPTGGLKKLFF
V gene: TRBV24-1; J gene: TRBJ2-3; CDR3 protein: CATSDLPPGTDTQYF
V gene: TRBV7-9; J gene: TRBJ2-1; CDR3 protein: CASSEMNYNEQFF
V gene: TRBV5-1; J gene: TRBJ2-3; CDR3 protein: CASSVGGGDTQYF
V gene: TRBV5-1; J gene: TRBJ2-5; CDR3 protein: CASYSGLGLAGGYLETQYF
V gene: TRBV11-2; J gene: TRBJ2-4; CDR3 protein: CASSGSGRGNIQYF
V gene: TRBV12-3/TRBV12-4; J gene: TRBJ2-1; CDR3 protein: CASKREASYNEQFF
V gene: TRBV7-9; J gene: TRBJ2-3; CDR3 protein: CASSLVPITGGGTDTQYF
V gene: TRBV14; J gene: TRBJ2-2; CDR3 protein: CASSPSRAGELFF
V gene: TRBV6-1; J gene: TRBJ1-5; CDR3 protein: CASSERELINQPQHF
V gene: TRBV6-6; J gene: TRBJ2-7; CDR3 protein: CASSQDHSYEQYF
V gene: TRBV3-1; J gene: TRBJ2-1; CDR3 protein: CASSQAGLGYEQFF
V gene: TRBV4-2; J gene: TRBJ2-7; CDR3 protein: CASSQDNSGRGYEQYF
V gene: TRBV7-2; J gene: TRBJ2-3; CDR3 protein: CASSLGGFFGAGPTDTQYF
V gene: TRBV5-1; J gene: TRBJ2-3; CDR3 protein: CASSSNGLETDTQYF
V gene: TRBV21-1; J gene: TRBJ2-3; CDR3 protein: CASSRKGRAITDTQYF
V gene: TRBV7-2; J gene: TRBJ2-7; CDR3 protein: CASSPSGGSPKEQYF
V gene: TRBV7-9; J gene: TRBJ2-1; CDR3 protein: CATGGDSGEQFF
V gene: TRBV28; J gene: TRBJ1-2; CDR3 protein: CASSFPGAVGYGYTF
V gene: TRBV12-3/TRBV12-4; J gene: TRBJ2-7; CDR3 protein: CASSPGGSLSYEQYF
V gene: TRBV2; J gene: TRBJ2-4; CDR3 protein: CASSGVEFIEAKNIQYF
V gene: TRBV5-4; J gene: TRBJ1-1; CDR3 protein: CASSLVQRTMNTEAFF
V gene: TRBV5-1; J gene: TRBJ2-7; CDR3 protein: CASSSGPTTIYEQYF
V gene: TRBV12-5; J gene: TRBJ2-3; CDR3 protein: CASGLVPKDRGRSDTQYF
V gene: TRBV11-3; J gene: TRBJ1-5; CDR3 protein: CASSTGGPGQPQHF